The 32 T cell receptor beta chains below were found in one sample sequenced in a study of T cell responses to AZD1222 COVID-19 vaccine. Sequenced by immunoSEQ multiplex PCR; TCRdb stores in-frame clones only, minus some. Among more than 150,000 clones listed, about 94% were seen once. The sequenced sample was peripheral blood, obtained on day 0 of AZD1222 vaccination. These receptor sequences come from an adult in good health.

This clone was detected only once. The V call is TRBV29-1, the J call TRBJ2-7; 11 bases are shared with TRBD2. With V trimmed by 3 bases and J by 3 bases, 16 bases remained unmatched. Germline V gene lookup returns CDR1 SQVTM and CDR2 ANQGSEA. The CDR3 is made up of 18 amino acids. CDR3 loop: CSVEGWAGTSGDLYEQYF. CDR3 coding DNA: TGCAGCGTTGAGGGGTGGGCAGGGACTAGCGGAGATCTCTACGAGCAGTACTTC.

The chain is built from TRBV5-4 and TRBJ2-5; TRBD2 matches at 8 bases. The CDR3 covers 14 residues. V dropped 1 base and J dropped 4; count of bases not matched to a gene: 3. Germline assignment: CDR1 SGHNT and CDR2 YYREEE (reference sequence). The CDR3, as DNA: TGTGCCAGCAGCTTGCGGCTAGCGGGAGAGACCCAGTACTTC. It is translated as CASSLRLAGETQYF.

The chain combines TRBV5-1 with TRBJ2-5; D is possibly TRBD2 (6 bases). V was pared by 4 bases and J by 5 bases, with 18 bases between. This CDR3 has 15 residues. Germline V lookup: CDR1 SGHRS, CDR2 YFSETQ. CDR3 DNA sequence: TGCGCCAGCAGCGGATGGGACGGGGGAATCGAGACCCAGTACTTC. It is translated as CASSGWDGGIETQYF.

The chain combines TRBV27 with TRBJ2-3; no firm D call. Germline V CDR1 and CDR2: MNHEY, SMNVEV (reference sequence). The germline V and J ends were trimmed by 8 bases and 4 bases, with 10 bases remaining between them. CDR3 length equals 12 residues. The CDR3, as DNA: TGTGCCAGCTTCGGGTCTGCAGATACGCAGTATTTT. Translation gives CASFGSADTQYF.

The chain recombines TRBV5-5 with TRBJ2-5; the D gene is possibly TRBD2 (6 bases). Deletions cut 1 base from V and 5 bases from J, with 15 bases between. Germline lookup yields CDR1 SGHKS and CDR2 YYEKEE (reference sequence). The length of the CDR3 is 15 residues. The DNA of the CDR3 is TGTGCCAGCAGCTTGCTGGCGGGCGGGGTGGAGACCCAGTACTTC. This translates into CASSLLAGGVETQYF.

The chain links TRBV5-5 to TRBJ2-2; a weak D match, TRBD1 (6 bases). The CDR3 spans 16 residues. Looked up from germline, CDR1 is SGHKS and CDR2 is YYEKEE (reference sequence). V lost 0 bases to trimming and J lost 6 bases, with 15 bases between them. The CDR3 loop reads CASSLEGQRKAGELFF. As DNA, the CDR3 is TGTGCCAGCAGCTTGGAGGGACAACGGAAGGCCGGGGAGCTGTTTTTT.

V and J are TRBV3-1 (or the pseudogene TRBV3-2) and TRBJ2-7; TRBD2 aligns across 11 bases. The CDR3 sequence is 18 residues long. Per germline, CDR1 LGHDT and CDR2 YNNKEL (reference sequence). The V and J ends lost 4 bases and 0 bases, in that order; junction bases with no gene match: 11. This CDR3 reads CASSPAGLAVRSSYEQYF. As DNA, the CDR3 is TGTGCCAGCAGCCCAGCGGGACTAGCGGTTAGGAGCTCCTACGAGCAGTACTTC.

V is TRBV28 and J is TRBJ2-2; no clear D. V gave up 5 bases and J gave up 1 base, with 5 bases separating them. The CDR3 totals 13 residues. Germline V gives CDR1 MDHEN, CDR2 SYDVKM. The CDR3: CASSALNTGELFF. CDR3 nucleotide sequence: TGTGCCAGCAGTGCGCTGAACACCGGGGAGCTGTTTTTT.

The gene calls are TRBV9 and TRBJ1-5; possibly TRBD1 for D (6 bases). Germline CDR1 SGDLS, CDR2 YYNGEE. This CDR3 is built from 16 residues. Trimming took off 4 bases at V and 2 bases at J, with 16 bases between the two ends. CDR3 in amino acids: CASSPGGGVRNQPQHF. CDR3 DNA sequence: TGTGCCAGCAGCCCCGGAGGGGGAGTACGCAATCAGCCCCAGCATTTT.

The chain employs TRBV6-5 and TRBJ1-4, with 7 nucleotides matching TRBD1. This CDR3 is built from 14 residues. CDR1 is MNHEY and CDR2 is SVGAGI in the germline V gene. The ends lost 5 bases at V and 0 bases at J; junction bases unmatched: 0. CDR3 nucleotides: TGTGCCAGCAGTACAGGGGCAACTAATGAAAAACTGTTTTTT. It yields the protein CASSTGATNEKLFF.

About this clone: Mismatch with germline at one junction end may stem from a read error. The CDR3 sequence: CVSSQGTGTSGTPPYNEQFF. The CDR3 DNA reads TGCGTCAGCAGCCAAGGGACGGGGACTAGCGGGACTCCGCCCTACAATGAGCAGTTCTTC. V gene TRBV4-1 combines with J gene TRBJ2-1; 13 bases fit TRBD2. The germline V gene encodes CDR1 MGHRA and CDR2 YSYEKL. This CDR3 is 20 amino acids long.

The CDR3 DNA reads TGTGCCAGCAGCGTAGTTCAGGCAGGGGTGGTTGATGGCTACACCTTC. This encodes CASSVVQAGVVDGYTF. The chain joins TRBV9 to TRBJ1-2; TRBD1 is a possible D gene (6 bases). The germline V gene encodes CDR1 SGDLS and CDR2 YYNGEE. Trimming removed 0 bases from V and 6 bases from J, with 18 bases in between. The CDR3 covers 16 residues.

This chain links TRBV11-2 with TRBJ1-1; the match to TRBD1 covers 9 bases. Germline values: CDR1 SGHAT, CDR2 FQNNGV. Unmatched junction bases numbered 1, after V lost 4 bases and J lost 1 base. CDR3 length equals 14 residues. For the CDR3, the DNA is TGTGCCAGCAGCTCGGGACAGGGGAACACTGAAGCTTTCTTT. Amino acid sequence: CASSSGQGNTEAFF.

The gene calls are TRBV2 and TRBJ2-1; TRBD2 matches at 13 bases. Unmatched junction bases numbered 9, after V lost 8 bases and J lost 5 bases. Germline-derived CDR1 and CDR2 are SNHLY and FYNNEI. This CDR3 region has 16 residues. The CDR3 here is CASPRGGTSGNNEQFF. CDR3 sequence (DNA): TGTGCCAGCCCTCGGGGAGGGACTAGCGGGAACAATGAGCAGTTCTTC. Using reference TRBV2 and TRBJ2-1 for the parts outside the CDR3, the full variable domain is EPEVTQTPSHQVTQMGQEVILRCVPISNHLYFYWYRQILGQKVEFLVSFYNNEISEKSEIFDDQFSVERPDGSNFTLKIRSTKLEDSAMYFCASPRGGTSGNNEQFFGPGTRLTVL.

The chain is built from TRBV7-2 and TRBJ1-2; 7 positions agree with TRBD1. The CDR3 is 13 amino acids. With 6 bases clipped from V and 7 bases from J, the junction kept 8 bases outside the gene matches. Looked up from germline, CDR1 is SGHTA and CDR2 is FQGNSA. As DNA, the CDR3 is TGTGCCAGCAGTCCCACAGGGGTAGGTGGCTACACCTTC. Encoded protein: CASSPTGVGGYTF. Using reference TRBV7-2 and TRBJ1-2 for the parts outside the CDR3, the full variable domain is GAGVSQSPSNKVTEKGKDVELRCDPISGHTALYWYRQSLGQGLEFLIYFQGNSAPDKSGLPSDRFSAERTGGSVSTLTIQRTQQEDSAVYLCASSPTGVGGYTFGSGTRLTVV.

This sequence joins TRBV6-5 and TRBJ2-2; TRBD2 matches at 13 bases. J lost 5 bases, V lost 8 bases, and 2 bases had no gene match. CDR3 length: 14 residues. Germline values: CDR1 MNHEY, CDR2 SVGAGI. The DNA for the CDR3 is TGTGCCAGCTCGGGACTAGCGGGAACCGGGGAGCTGTTTTTT. As protein: CASSGLAGTGELFF.

J is TRBJ2-3 and V is TRBV7-8; 12 bases are shared with TRBD2. Germline CDR1 SGHVS, CDR2 FQNEAQ. Trimming took 5 bases from V and 3 from J; bases not matched to a gene: 6. The CDR3 covers 16 residues. CDR3 in DNA: TGTGCCAGCAGCGTTAGACTAGCGGGAGATACAGATACGCAGTATTTT. Residues: CASSVRLAGDTDTQYF.

The chain employs TRBV6-2 or TRBV6-3 and TRBJ2-7; 8 nucleotides align to TRBD2. The CDR3 runs 16 residues. V shed 2 bases and J 3 bases; nucleotides not matched to a gene: 9. The V gene's germline CDR1 is MNHEY and CDR2 SVGEGT. CDR3 coding DNA: TGTGCCAGCAGTTACCGACTAGCGAATAGAATCTACGAGCAGTACTTC. Translation: CASSYRLANRIYEQYF.

The genes are TRBV11-2 and TRBJ2-3, with D possibly called TRBD1 or TRBD2 (6 bases each). The germline gives CDR1 SGHAT, CDR2 FQNNGV. This CDR3 has 16 residues. Trimming took off 5 bases at V and 2 bases at J, with 17 bases between the two ends. The CDR3 reads CASSPGGVGATDTQYF. CDR3 bases: TGTGCCAGCAGCCCAGGAGGGGTGGGGGCCACAGATACGCAGTATTTT.

V and J are TRBV24-1 and TRBJ1-5, with a possible D match to TRBD1 (6 bases). In germline, CDR1 is KGHDR, CDR2 SFDVKD. V lost 3 bases and J lost 3, with 11 bases in between. The CDR3 contains 15 residues. In DNA, the CDR3 is TGTGCCACCAGTGATAATGACAGGTTCAATCAGCCCCAGCATTTT. Protein sequence: CATSDNDRFNQPQHF.

V gene TRBV24-1 combines with J gene TRBJ2-1, with 8 bases that match TRBD2. V was pared by 1 base and J by 5 bases, with 3 bases of the junction left unmatched. Per germline, CDR1 KGHDR and CDR2 SFDVKD. This CDR3 has 15 amino acids. The CDR3 here is CATSDLAGANNEQFF. Written as DNA, the CDR3 is TGTGCCACCAGTGATTTAGCGGGAGCTAACAATGAGCAGTTCTTC.

The gene calls are TRBV19 and TRBJ2-7; tentative D call: TRBD1 (6 bases). From germline, CDR1 is LNHDA and CDR2 SQIVND (reference sequence). This CDR3 region has 14 residues. The germline V and J ends were trimmed by 2 bases and 2 bases, with 10 bases remaining between them. The CDR3 DNA reads as TGTGCCAGTAGTATATCCAGGGGACCCTACGAGCAGTACTTC. This codes for CASSISRGPYEQYF. Drawing the rest from reference TRBV19 and TRBJ2-7, the complete variable domain is DGGITQSPKYLFRKEGQNVTLSCEQNLNHDAMYWYRQDPGQGLRLIYYSQIVNDFQKGDIAEGYSVSREKKESFPLTVTSAQKNPTAFYLCASSISRGPYEQYFGPGTRLTVT.

The chain uses TRBV11-2 and TRBJ1-5; a weak D match, TRBD1 (5 bases). The V gene lost 2 bases and the J gene lost 6 bases, with 14 bases spanning the gap. CDR3 length equals 15 residues. The germline V gene has CDR1 SGHAT and CDR2 FQNNGV. CDR3 sequence: CASSLSGARSQPQHF. The CDR3 DNA is TGTGCCAGCAGCTTAAGTGGGGCGCGAAGTCAGCCCCAGCATTTT.

The count of this clone is one. V usage is TRBV9 and J usage is TRBJ2-1, with TRBD2 matching 7 bases. The V gene's germline CDR1 is SGDLS and CDR2 YYNGEE. The CDR3 runs to 16 residues. V lost 4 bases, J lost 4 bases, and 11 bases stayed unmatched. The DNA for the CDR3 is TGTGCCAGCAGCCCAACCTCGAGCGGGGCATACAATGAGCAGTTCTTC. It specifies CASSPTSSGAYNEQFF.

The chain combines TRBV9 with TRBJ2-7; 12 bases agree with TRBD1. The CDR3 runs 15 residues. V lost 3 bases and J lost 5; bases outside the gene matches: 6. Germline V gives CDR1 SGDLS, CDR2 YYNGEE. CDR3 residues: CASSAGTGGTDEQYF. CDR3 nucleotides: TGTGCCAGCAGCGCTGGGACAGGGGGCACCGACGAGCAGTACTTC.

This clone was counted a single time. This chain connects TRBV2 to TRBJ1-6; TRBD1 aligns across 7 bases. The germline CDR1 and CDR2 sequences are SNHLY and FYNNEI. V was pared by 10 bases and J by 7 bases, with 7 bases of the junction left unmatched. The CDR3 runs 13 residues. CDR3 bases: TGTGCCAATAGAGACAGGGCGAATTCACCCCTCCACTTT. Amino acid sequence: CANRDRANSPLHF.

V usage is TRBV7-9 and J usage is TRBJ1-4; possible D gene TRBD1, 5 bases. Trimming stripped 3 bases from V and 4 bases from J, with 9 bases between. Germline loops: CDR1 SEHNR, CDR2 FQNEAQ (reference sequence). This CDR3 contains 14 residues. The CDR3 DNA follows: TGTGCCAGCAGCTTCACCGGGGGTAATGAAAAACTGTTTTTT. It specifies CASSFTGGNEKLFF. The variable domain in full, with the rest retrieved from reference TRBV7-9 and TRBJ1-4, is DTGVSQNPRHKITKRGQNVTFRCDPISEHNRLYWYRQTLGQGPEFLTYFQNEAQLEKSRLLSDRFSAERPKGSFSTLEIQRTEQGDSAMYLCASSFTGGNEKLFFGSGTQLSVL.

The sample holds one count of this clone. This rearrangement joins TRBV27 to TRBJ2-3; TRBD2 matches at 7 bases. CDR3 size: 17 residues. Trimming at V came to 4 bases and at J to 5 bases, leaving 15 bases not matched to a gene. Germline assignment: CDR1 MNHEY and CDR2 SMNVEV (reference sequence). CDR3 sequence reads: CASSSPNSGLGRDTQYF. CDR3 nucleotides: TGTGCCAGCAGTTCCCCAAATAGCGGGCTTGGGAGAGATACGCAGTATTTT.

This chain joins TRBV7-2 and TRBJ1-1; unclear D gene. The germline V gene has CDR1 SGHTA and CDR2 FQGNSA. This CDR3 comprises 13 residues. Trimming took off 5 bases at V and 4 bases at J, with 11 bases between the two ends. The CDR3 sequence is CASSLRGFTEAFF. The CDR3 DNA sequence: TGTGCCAGCAGCCTCCGGGGATTCACTGAAGCTTTCTTT.

A single count supports this clone. CDR3 DNA sequence: TGTGCCTGCCACCCTCCCGGGACGCTTGGCGAGCAGTACTTC. Protein: CACHPPGTLGEQYF. The chain employs TRBV30 and TRBJ2-7; the D gene could be TRBD1 or TRBD2 (5 bases each). Trimming stripped 6 bases from V and 6 bases from J, with 21 bases between. Looked up from germline, CDR1 is GTSNPN and CDR2 is SVGIG (reference sequence). The CDR3 contains 14 residues.

V gene TRBV28 combines with J gene TRBJ2-5; 9 positions agree with TRBD1. The CDR3 extends over 15 amino acids. With V trimmed by 5 bases and J by 5 bases, 9 bases remained unmatched. Germline CDR1 reads MDHEN; CDR2 reads SYDVKM. This CDR3 is CASSPQQGARETQYF. CDR3 DNA: TGTGCCAGCAGTCCCCAACAGGGGGCTAGGGAGACCCAGTACTTC.

The chain recombines TRBV2 with TRBJ1-6; D gene unclear. The CDR3 extends over 14 amino acids. CDR1 and CDR2 from the germline V gene are SNHLY and FYNNEI. Trimming pared 6 bases from V and 3 bases from J, leaving 9 bases between. The CDR3 DNA is TGTGCCAGCAGCTTGGACCTCTATAATTCACCCCTCCACTTT. Amino acids: CASSLDLYNSPLHF.